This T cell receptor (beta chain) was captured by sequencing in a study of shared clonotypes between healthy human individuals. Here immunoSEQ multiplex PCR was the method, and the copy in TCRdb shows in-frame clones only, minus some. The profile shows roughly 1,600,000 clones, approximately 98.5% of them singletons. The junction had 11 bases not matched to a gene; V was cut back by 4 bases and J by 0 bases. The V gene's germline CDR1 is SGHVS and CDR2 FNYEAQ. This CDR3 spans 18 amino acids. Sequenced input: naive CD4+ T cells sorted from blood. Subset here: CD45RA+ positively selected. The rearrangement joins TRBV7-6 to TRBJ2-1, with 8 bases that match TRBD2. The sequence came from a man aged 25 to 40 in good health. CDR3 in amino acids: CASSYKVAGRSSYNEQFF. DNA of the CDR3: TGTGCCAGCAGCTATAAAGTAGCGGGGAGAAGCTCCTACAATGAGCAGTTCTTC.